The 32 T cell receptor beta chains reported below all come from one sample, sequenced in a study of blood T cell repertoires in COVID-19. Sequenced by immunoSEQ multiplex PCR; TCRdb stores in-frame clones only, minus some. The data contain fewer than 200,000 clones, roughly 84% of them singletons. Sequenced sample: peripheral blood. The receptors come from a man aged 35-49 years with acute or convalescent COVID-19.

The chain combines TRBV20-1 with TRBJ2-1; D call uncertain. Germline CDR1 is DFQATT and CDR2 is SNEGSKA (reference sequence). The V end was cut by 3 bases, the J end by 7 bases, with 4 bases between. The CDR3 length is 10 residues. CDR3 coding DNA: TGCAGTGCTAGTACTAATGAGCAGTTCTTC. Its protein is CSASTNEQFF.

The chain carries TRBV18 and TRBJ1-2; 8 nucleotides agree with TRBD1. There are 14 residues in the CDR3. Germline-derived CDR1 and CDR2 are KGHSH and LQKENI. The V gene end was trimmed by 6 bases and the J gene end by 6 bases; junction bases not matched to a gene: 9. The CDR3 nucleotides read TGTGCCAGCTCCCTGATGGACAGGGAAGATGGCTACACCTTC. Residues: CASSLMDREDGYTF. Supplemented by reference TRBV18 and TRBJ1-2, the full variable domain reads NAGVMQNPRHLVRRRGQEARLRCSPMKGHSHVYWYRQLPEEGLKFMVYLQKENIIDESGMPKERFSAEFPKEGPSILRIQQVVRGDSAAYFCASSLMDREDGYTFGSGTRLTVV.

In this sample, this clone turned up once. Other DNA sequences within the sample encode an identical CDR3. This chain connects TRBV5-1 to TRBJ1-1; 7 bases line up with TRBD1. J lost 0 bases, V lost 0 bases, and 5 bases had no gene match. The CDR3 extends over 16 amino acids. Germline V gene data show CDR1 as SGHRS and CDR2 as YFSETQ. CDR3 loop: CASSLGQGIMNTEAFF. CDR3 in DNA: TGCGCCAGCAGCTTGGGACAGGGCATAATGAACACTGAAGCTTTCTTT.

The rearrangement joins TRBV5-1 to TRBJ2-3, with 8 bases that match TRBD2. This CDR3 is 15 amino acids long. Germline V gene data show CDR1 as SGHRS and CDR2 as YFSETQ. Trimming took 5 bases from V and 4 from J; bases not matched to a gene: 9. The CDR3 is CASRPSGGSADTQYF. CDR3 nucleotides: TGCGCCAGCAGACCCAGCGGGGGTAGTGCAGATACGCAGTATTTT.

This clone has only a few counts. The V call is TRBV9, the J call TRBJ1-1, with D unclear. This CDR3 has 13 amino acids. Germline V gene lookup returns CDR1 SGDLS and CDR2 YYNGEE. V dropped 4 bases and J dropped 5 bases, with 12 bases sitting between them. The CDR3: CASSPRTGTEAFF. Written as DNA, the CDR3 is TGTGCCAGCAGCCCCCGGACGGGAACTGAAGCTTTCTTT.

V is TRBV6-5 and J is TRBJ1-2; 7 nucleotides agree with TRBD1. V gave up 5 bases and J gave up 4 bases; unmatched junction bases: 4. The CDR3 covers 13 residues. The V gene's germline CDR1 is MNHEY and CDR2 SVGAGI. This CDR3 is CASSRQGLYGYTF. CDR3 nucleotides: TGTGCCAGCAGTAGACAGGGACTCTATGGCTACACCTTC.

The CDR3 spells CASSSGQGGQYSNQPQHF. The CDR3 DNA follows: TGTGCCAGCAGTTCCGGACAGGGGGGACAATATAGCAATCAGCCCCAGCATTTT. This chain connects TRBV6-2 or TRBV6-3 to TRBJ1-5; 10 nucleotides agree with TRBD1. This CDR3 comprises 18 residues. The germline V gene encodes CDR1 MNHEY and CDR2 SVGEGT. The trim removed 4 bases at V and 0 bases at J, leaving 9 bases unmatched.

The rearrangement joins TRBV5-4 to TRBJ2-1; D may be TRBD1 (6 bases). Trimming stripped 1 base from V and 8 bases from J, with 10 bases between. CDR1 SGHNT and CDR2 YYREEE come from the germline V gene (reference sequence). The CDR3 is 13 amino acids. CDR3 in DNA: TGTGCCAGCAGCTTGAGACAGGACTATGAGCAGTTCTTC. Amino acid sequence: CASSLRQDYEQFF.

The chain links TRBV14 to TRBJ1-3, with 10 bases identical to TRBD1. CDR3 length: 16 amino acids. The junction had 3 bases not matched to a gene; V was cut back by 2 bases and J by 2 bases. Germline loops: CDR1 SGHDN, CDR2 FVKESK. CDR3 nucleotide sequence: TGTGCCAGCAGCCAAACGGGACAGGGGCCTGGAAACACCATATATTTT. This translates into CASSQTGQGPGNTIYF. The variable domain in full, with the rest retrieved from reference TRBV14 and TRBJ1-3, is EAGVTQFPSHSVIEKGQTVTLRCDPISGHDNLYWYRRVMGKEIKFLLHFVKESKQDESGMPNNRFLAERTGGTYSTLKVQPAELEDSGVYFCASSQTGQGPGNTIYFGEGSWLTVV.

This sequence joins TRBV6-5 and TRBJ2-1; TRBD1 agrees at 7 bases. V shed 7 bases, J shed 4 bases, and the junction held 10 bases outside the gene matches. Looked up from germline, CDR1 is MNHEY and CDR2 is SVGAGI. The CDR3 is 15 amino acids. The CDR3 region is CASTEQGIQYNEQFF. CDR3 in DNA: TGTGCCAGCACCGAACAGGGGATCCAATACAATGAGCAGTTCTTC.

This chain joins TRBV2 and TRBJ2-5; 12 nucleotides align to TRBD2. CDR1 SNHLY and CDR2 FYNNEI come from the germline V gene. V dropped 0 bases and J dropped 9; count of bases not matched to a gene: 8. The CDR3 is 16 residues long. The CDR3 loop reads CASSEALLAGGVAQYF. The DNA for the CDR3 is TGTGCCAGCAGTGAAGCGTTACTAGCGGGGGGCGTTGCCCAGTACTTC.

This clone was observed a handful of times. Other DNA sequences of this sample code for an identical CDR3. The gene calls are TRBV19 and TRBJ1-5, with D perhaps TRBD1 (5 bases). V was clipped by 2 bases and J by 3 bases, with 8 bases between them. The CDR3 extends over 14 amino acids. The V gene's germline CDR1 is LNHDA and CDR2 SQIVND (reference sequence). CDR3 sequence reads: CASSITGPNQPQHF. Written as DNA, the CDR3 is TGTGCCAGTAGTATAACAGGCCCCAATCAGCCCCAGCATTTT. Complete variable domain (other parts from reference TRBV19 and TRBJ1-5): DGGITQSPKYLFRKEGQNVTLSCEQNLNHDAMYWYRQDPGQGLRLIYYSQIVNDFQKGDIAEGYSVSREKKESFPLTVTSAQKNPTAFYLCASSITGPNQPQHFGDGTRLSIL.

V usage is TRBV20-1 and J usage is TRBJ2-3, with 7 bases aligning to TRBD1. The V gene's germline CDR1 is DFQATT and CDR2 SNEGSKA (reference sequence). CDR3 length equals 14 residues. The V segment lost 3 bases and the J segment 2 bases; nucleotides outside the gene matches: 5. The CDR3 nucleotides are TGCAGTGCTAGTCCCACAGGGGTCACAGATACGCAGTATTTT. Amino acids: CSASPTGVTDTQYF.

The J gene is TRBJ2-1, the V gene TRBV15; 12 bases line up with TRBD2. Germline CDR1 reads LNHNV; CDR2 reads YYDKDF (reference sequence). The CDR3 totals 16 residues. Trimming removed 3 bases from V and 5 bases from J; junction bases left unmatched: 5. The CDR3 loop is CATSSTLAGGHNEQFF. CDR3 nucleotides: TGTGCCACCAGCAGTACACTAGCGGGGGGACACAATGAGCAGTTCTTC.

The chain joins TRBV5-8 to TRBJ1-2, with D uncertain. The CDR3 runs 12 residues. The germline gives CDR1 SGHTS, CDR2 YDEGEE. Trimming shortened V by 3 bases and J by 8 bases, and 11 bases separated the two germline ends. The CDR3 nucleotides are TGTGCCAGCAGCTCCGAATGGGCGGGCTACACCTTC. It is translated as CASSSEWAGYTF.

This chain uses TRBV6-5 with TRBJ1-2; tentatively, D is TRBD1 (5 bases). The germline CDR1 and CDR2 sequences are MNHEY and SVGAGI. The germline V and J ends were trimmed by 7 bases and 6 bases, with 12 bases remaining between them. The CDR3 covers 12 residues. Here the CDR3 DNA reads TGTGCCAGCATACCTAAAGGGGATGGCTACACCTTC. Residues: CASIPKGDGYTF.

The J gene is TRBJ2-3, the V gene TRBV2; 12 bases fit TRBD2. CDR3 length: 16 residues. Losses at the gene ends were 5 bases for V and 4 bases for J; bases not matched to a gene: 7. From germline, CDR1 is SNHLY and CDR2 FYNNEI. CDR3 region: CASSQTSGGYADTQYF. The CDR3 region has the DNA TGTGCCAGCAGTCAGACTAGCGGGGGATATGCAGATACGCAGTATTTT.

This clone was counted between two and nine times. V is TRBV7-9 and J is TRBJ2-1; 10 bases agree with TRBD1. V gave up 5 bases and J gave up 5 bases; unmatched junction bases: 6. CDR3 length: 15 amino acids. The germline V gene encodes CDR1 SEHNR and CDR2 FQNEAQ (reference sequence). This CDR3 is CASSLGQGMNNEQFF. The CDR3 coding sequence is TGTGCCAGCAGCCTGGGACAGGGGATGAACAATGAGCAGTTCTTC. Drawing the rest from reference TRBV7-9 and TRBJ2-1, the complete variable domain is DTGVSQNPRHKITKRGQNVTFRCDPISEHNRLYWYRQTLGQGPEFLTYFQNEAQLEKSRLLSDRFSAERPKGSFSTLEIQRTEQGDSAMYLCASSLGQGMNNEQFFGPGTRLTVL.

Here the CDR3 reads CASSLSGGNSYEQYF. DNA of the CDR3: TGTGCCAGCAGTCTTAGCGGGGGGAACTCCTACGAGCAGTACTTC. This chain links TRBV6-5 with TRBJ2-7; 10 bases agree with TRBD2. CDR3 size: 15 residues. With V trimmed by 5 bases and J by 0 bases, 4 bases remained unmatched. Per germline, CDR1 MNHEY and CDR2 SVGAGI.

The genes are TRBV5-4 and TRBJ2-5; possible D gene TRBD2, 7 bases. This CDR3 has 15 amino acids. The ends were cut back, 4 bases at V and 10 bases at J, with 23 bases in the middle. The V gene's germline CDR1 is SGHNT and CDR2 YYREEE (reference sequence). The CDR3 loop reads CASSLGGQSGGGQYF. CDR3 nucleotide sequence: TGTGCCAGCAGCCTGGGGGGGCAGTCAGGCGGCGGCCAGTACTTC.

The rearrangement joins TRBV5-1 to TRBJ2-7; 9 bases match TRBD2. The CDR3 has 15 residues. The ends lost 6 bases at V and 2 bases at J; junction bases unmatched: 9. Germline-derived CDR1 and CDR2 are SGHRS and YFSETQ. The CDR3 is CASTPLAGGTYEQYF. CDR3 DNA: TGCGCCAGCACCCCCCTGGCGGGGGGGACCTACGAGCAGTACTTC. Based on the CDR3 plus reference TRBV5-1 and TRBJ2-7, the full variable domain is KAGVTQTPRYLIKTRGQQVTLSCSPISGHRSVSWYQQTPGQGLQFLFEYFSETQRNKGNFPGRFSGRQFSNSRSEMNVSTLELGDSALYLCASTPLAGGTYEQYFGPGTRLTVT.

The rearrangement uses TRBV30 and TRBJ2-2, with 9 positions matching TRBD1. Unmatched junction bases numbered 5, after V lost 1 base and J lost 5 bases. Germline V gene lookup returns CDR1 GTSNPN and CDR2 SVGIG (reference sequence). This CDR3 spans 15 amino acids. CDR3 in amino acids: CAWSAGQGRTGELFF. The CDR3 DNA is TGTGCCTGGAGTGCGGGACAGGGAAGAACCGGGGAGCTGTTTTTT.

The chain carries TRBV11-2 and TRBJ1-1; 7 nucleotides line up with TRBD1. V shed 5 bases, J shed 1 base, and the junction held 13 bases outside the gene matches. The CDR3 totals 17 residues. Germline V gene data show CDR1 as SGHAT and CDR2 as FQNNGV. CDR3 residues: CASSTKRTGTANTEAFF. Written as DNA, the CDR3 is TGTGCCAGCAGCACGAAACGTACCGGGACAGCGAACACTGAAGCTTTCTTT.

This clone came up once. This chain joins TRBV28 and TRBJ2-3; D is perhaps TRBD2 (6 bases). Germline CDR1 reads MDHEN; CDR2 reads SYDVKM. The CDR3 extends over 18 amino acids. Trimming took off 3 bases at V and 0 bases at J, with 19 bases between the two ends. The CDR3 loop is CASSLIWGEQRSTDTQYF. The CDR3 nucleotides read TGTGCCAGCAGTTTGATTTGGGGGGAACAACGTAGCACAGATACGCAGTATTTT.

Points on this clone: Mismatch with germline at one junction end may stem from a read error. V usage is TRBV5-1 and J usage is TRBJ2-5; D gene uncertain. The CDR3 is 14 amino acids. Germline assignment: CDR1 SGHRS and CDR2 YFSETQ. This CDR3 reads CASSLGRLGETQYF. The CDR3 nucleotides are TGCGCCAGCAGTTTGGGCAGGCTGGGAGAGACCCAGTACTTC.

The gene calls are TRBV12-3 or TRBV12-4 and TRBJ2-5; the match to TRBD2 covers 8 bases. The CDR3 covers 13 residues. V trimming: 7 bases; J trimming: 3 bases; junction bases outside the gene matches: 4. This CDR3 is CASIPGGEETQYF. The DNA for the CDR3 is TGTGCCAGCATCCCGGGAGGGGAAGAGACCCAGTACTTC.

CDR3 residues: CSASFGTQGQPQHF. The CDR3 DNA is TGCAGTGCTAGTTTCGGAACCCAGGGGCAGCCCCAGCATTTT. The chain links TRBV20-1 to TRBJ1-5; TRBD1 is a possible D gene (6 bases). The CDR3 length is 14 residues. Germline V gene sequence: CDR1 DFQATT, CDR2 SNEGSKA (reference sequence). Trimming cost V 3 bases and J 7 bases, with 16 bases left between them.

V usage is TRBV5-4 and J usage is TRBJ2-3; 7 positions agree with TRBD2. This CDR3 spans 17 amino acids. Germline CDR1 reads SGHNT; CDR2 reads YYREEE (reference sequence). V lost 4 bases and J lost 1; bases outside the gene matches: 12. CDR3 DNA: TGTGCCAGCAGCCTCGTCCACGCTAGCGGCGGCACAGATACGCAGTATTTT. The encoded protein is CASSLVHASGGTDTQYF.

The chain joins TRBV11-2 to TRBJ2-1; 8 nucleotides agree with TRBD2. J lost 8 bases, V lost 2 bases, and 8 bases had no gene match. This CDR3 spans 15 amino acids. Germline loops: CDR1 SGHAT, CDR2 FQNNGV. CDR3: CASSLLLAGGYEQFF. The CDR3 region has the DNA TGTGCCAGCAGCTTATTGCTAGCGGGCGGGTATGAGCAGTTCTTC.

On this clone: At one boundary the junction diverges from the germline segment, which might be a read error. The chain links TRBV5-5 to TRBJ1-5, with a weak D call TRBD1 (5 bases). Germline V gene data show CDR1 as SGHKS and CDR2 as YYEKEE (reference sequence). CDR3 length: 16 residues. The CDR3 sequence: CASSRGAGGVNQPQHF. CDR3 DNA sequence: TGTGCCAGCAGCCGAGGAGCGGGGGGTGTAAATCAACCCCAGCATTTT.

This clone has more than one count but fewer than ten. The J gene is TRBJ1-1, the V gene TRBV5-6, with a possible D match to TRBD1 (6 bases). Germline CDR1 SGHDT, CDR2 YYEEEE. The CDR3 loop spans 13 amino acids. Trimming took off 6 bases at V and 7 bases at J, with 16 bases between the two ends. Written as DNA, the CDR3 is TGTGCCAGCAACCCCGGACAGTTCGGTGAAGCTTTCTTT. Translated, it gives CASNPGQFGEAFF.

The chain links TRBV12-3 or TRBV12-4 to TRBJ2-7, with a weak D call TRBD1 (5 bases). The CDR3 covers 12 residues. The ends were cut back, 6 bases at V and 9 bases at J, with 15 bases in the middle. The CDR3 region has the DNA TGTGCCAGCAGCCAGGGCCCAGCCGGGCAGTACTTC. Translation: CASSQGPAGQYF.